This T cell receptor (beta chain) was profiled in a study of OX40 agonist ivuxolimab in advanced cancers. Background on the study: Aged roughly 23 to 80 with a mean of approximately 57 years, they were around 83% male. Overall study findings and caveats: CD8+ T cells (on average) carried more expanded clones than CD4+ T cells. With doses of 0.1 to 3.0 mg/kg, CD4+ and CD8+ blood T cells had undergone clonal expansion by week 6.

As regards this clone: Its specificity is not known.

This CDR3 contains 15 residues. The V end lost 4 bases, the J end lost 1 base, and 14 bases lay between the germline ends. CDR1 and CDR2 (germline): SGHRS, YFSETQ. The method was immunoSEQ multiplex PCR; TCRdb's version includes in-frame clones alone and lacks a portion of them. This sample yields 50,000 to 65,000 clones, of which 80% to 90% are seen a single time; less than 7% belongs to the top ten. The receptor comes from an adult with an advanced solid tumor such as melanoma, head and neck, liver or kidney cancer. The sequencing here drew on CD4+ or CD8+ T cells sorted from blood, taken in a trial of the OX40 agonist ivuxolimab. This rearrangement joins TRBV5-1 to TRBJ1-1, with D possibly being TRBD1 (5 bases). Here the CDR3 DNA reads TGCGCCAGCAGCCCGGAAGGGGCATCGAACACTGAAGCTTTCTTT. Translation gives CASSPEGASNTEAFF.